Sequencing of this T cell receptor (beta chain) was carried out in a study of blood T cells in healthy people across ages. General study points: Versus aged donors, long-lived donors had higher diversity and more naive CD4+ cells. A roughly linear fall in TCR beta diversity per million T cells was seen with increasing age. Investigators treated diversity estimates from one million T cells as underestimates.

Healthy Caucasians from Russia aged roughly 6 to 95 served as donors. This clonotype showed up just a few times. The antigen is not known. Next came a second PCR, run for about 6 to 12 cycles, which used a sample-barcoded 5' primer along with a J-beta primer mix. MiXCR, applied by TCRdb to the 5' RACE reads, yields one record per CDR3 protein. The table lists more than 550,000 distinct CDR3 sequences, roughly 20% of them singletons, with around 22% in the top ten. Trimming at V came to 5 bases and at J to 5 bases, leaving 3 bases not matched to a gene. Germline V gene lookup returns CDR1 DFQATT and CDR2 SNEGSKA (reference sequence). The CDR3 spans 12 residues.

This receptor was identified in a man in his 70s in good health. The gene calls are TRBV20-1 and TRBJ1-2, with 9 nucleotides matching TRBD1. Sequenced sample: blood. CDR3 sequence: CSAPTGGYGYTF. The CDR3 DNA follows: TGCAGTGCTCCGACAGGGGGTTATGGCTACACCTTC.